This T cell receptor beta chain was profiled in a study of shared clonotypes between healthy human individuals. Whole-study results and caveats: The authors expected sequencing depth to affect clonotype sharing among donors.

Method: immunoSEQ multiplex PCR; TCRdb's copy keeps in-frame clones and lacks some. This table holds approximately 2.4 million clones, roughly 95% found once. Only one count was recorded for this clone. Antigen specificity is unknown. Adult Caucasians living in Nashville, Tennessee made up all of the donors. This CDR3 contains 15 residues. CDR1 and CDR2 from the germline V gene are GTSNPN and SVGIG (reference sequence). V lost 0 bases, J lost 0 bases, and 3 bases stayed unmatched. This sequence originates from a man in his late teens or twenties in good health. The sample comprised naive CD4+ T cells sorted from blood. Documented subset: CD45RA+ positively selected. The rearrangement links TRBV30 to TRBJ2-3, with TRBD2 matching over 7 bases. The CDR3 DNA reads as TGTGCCTGGAGTGTATCGGGGGGTAGCACAGATACGCAGTATTTT. It encodes CAWSVSGGSTDTQYF.